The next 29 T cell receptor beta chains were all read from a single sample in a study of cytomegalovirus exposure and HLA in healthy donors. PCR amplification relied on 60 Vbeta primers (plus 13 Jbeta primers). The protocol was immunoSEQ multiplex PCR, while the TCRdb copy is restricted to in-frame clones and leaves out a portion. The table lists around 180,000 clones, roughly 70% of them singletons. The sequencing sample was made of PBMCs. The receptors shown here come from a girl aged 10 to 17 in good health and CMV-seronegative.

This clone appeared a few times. CDR3 residues: CASSRTGILSPLHF. The CDR3 nucleotides are TGCGCCAGCAGCCGGACAGGAATTCTTTCACCCCTCCACTTT. The chain has TRBV4-1 and TRBJ1-6; TRBD1 matches at 7 bases. V lost 4 bases to trimming and J lost 9 bases; unmatched junction nucleotides: 6. The V gene's germline CDR1 is MGHRA and CDR2 YSYEKL. The CDR3 spans 14 residues.

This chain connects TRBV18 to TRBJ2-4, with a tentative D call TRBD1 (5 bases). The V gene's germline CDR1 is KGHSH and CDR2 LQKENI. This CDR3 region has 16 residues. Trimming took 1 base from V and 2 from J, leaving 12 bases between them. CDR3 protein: CASSPLAGNTKNIQYF. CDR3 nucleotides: TGTGCCAGCTCACCACTAGCAGGGAATACCAAAAACATTCAGTACTTC.

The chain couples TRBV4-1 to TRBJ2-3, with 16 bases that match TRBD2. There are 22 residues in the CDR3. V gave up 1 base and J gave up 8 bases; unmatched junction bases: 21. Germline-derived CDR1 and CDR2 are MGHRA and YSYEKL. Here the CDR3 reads CASSQGPSGTSGGAIRTGTQYF. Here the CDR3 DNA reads TGCGCCAGCAGCCAAGGACCTTCCGGGACTAGCGGGGGGGCGATTAGGACGGGTACGCAGTATTTT.

The DNA of the CDR3 is TGTGCCATCAGTACCACAGGGGGGGGATCTGGAATGACAGATACGCAGTATTTT. It translates to CAISTTGGGSGMTDTQYF. The rearrangement uses TRBV10-3 and TRBJ2-3; possible D gene TRBD1, 8 bases. The CDR3 totals 18 residues. Deletions cut 5 bases from V and 3 bases from J, with 24 bases between. The germline V gene encodes CDR1 ENHRY and CDR2 SYGVKD.

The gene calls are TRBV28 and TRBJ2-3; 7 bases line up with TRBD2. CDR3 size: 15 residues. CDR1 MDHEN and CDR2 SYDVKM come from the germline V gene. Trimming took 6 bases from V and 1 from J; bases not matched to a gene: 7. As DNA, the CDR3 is TGTGCCAGCAGCCCTACTAGCGCCGGCACAGATACGCAGTATTTT. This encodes CASSPTSAGTDTQYF. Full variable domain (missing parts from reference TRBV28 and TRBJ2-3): DVKVTQSSRYLVKRTGEKVFLECVQDMDHENMFWYRQDPGLGLRLIYFSYDVKMKEKGDIPEGYSVSREKKERFSLILESASTNQTSMYLCASSPTSAGTDTQYFGPGTRLTVL.

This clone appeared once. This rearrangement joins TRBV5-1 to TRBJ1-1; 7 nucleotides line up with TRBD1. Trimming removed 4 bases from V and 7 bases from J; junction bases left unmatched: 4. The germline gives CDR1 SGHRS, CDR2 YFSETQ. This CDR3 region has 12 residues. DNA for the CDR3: TGCGCCAGCAGCCAGGGGGTTGGTGAAGCTTTCTTT. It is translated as CASSQGVGEAFF.

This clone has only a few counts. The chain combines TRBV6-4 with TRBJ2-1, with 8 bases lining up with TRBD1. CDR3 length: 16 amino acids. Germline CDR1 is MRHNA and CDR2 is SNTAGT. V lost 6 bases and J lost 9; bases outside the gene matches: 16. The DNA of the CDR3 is TGTGCCAGCAGCCAAACACTACTAGGACAGGGCGTTGAGCAGTTCTTC. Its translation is CASSQTLLGQGVEQFF.

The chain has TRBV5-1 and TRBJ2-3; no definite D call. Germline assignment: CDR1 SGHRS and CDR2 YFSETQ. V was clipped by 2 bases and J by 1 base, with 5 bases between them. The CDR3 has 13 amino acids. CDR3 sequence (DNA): TGCGCCAGCAGCTTCAGTGGCACAGATACGCAGTATTTT. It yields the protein CASSFSGTDTQYF.

In DNA form, the CDR3 reads TGTGCCAGCAGCCAAGAACTTGCTGATCAGCCCCAGCATTTT. It specifies CASSQELADQPQHF. This chain links TRBV4-2 with TRBJ1-5; D call uncertain. In germline, CDR1 is LGHNA, CDR2 YNFKEQ. The CDR3 is made up of 14 amino acids. V lost 0 bases to trimming and J lost 5 bases, with 8 bases between them.

The CDR3: CASSGKGTGTIYGYTF. CDR3 nucleotide sequence: TGTGCCAGCAGCGGCAAAGGGACAGGGACAATTTATGGCTACACCTTC. This rearrangement joins TRBV9 to TRBJ1-2, with 9 bases matching TRBD1. This CDR3 is 16 amino acids long. Trimming took 3 bases from V and 5 from J; bases not matched to a gene: 11. CDR1 and CDR2 (germline): SGDLS, YYNGEE.

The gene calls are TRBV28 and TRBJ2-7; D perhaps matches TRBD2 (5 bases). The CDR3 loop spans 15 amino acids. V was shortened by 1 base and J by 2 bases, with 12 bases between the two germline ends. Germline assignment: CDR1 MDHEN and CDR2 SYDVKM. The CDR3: CASSLYGRTPYEQYF. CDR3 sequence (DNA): TGTGCCAGCAGTTTATACGGCAGGACTCCCTACGAGCAGTACTTC.

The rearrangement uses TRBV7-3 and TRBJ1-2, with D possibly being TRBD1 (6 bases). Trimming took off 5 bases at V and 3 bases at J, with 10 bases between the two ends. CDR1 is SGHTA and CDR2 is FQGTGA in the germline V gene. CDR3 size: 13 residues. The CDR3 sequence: CASSQGGDYGYTF. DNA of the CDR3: TGTGCCAGCAGCCAAGGGGGGGACTATGGCTACACCTTC. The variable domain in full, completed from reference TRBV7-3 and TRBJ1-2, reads GAGVSQTPSNKVTEKGKYVELRCDPISGHTALYWYRQSLGQGPEFLIYFQGTGAADDSGLPNDRFFAVRPEGSVSTLKIQRTERGDSAVYLCASSQGGDYGYTFGSGTRLTVV.

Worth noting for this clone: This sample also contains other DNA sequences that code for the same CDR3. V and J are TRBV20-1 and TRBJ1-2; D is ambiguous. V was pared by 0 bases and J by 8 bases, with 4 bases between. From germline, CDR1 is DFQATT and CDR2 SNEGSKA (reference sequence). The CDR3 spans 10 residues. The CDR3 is CSAREAGYTF. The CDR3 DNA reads TGCAGTGCTAGAGAGGCAGGCTACACCTTC.

CDR3 sequence reads: CASSYGGTLYEQYF. The CDR3 nucleotides are TGTGCCAGCAGTTACGGGGGGACGCTCTACGAGCAGTACTTC. This chain links TRBV6-5 with TRBJ2-7; maybe TRBD2 (6 bases). This CDR3 is 14 amino acids long. V lost 2 bases and J lost 3, with 11 bases in between. CDR1 is MNHEY, CDR2 SVGAGI, per germline.

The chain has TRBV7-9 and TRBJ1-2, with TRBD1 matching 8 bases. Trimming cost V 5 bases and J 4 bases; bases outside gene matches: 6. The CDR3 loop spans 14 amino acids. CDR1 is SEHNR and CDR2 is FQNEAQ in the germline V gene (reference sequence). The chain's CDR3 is CASSVDRGIYGYTF. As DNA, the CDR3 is TGTGCCAGCAGCGTAGACAGGGGTATCTATGGCTACACCTTC. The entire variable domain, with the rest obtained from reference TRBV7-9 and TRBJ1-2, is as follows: DTGVSQNPRHKITKRGQNVTFRCDPISEHNRLYWYRQTLGQGPEFLTYFQNEAQLEKSRLLSDRFSAERPKGSFSTLEIQRTEQGDSAMYLCASSVDRGIYGYTFGSGTRLTVV.

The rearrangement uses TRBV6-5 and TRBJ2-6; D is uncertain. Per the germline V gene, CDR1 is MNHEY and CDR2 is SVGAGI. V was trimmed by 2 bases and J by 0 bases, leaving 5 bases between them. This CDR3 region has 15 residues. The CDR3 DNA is TGTGCCAGCAGTTACGGCCCCTCTGGGGCCAACGTCCTGACTTTC. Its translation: CASSYGPSGANVLTF.

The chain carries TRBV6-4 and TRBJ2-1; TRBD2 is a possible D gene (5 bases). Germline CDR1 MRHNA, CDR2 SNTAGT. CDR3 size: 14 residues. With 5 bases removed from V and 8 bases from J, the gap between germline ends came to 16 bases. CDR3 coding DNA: TGTGCCAGCAGTTCAAGGACTGGGGTCGATGAGCAGTTCTTC. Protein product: CASSSRTGVDEQFF.

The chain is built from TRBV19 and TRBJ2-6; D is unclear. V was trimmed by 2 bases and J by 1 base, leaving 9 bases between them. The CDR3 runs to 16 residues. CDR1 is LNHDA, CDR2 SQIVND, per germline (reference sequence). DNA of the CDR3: TGTGCCAGTAGTATATCAGTCCTTTCTGGGGCCAACGTCCTGACTTTC. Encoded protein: CASSISVLSGANVLTF.

CDR3 residues: CASSPPASGGKTQYF. The CDR3 bases are TGTGCCAGCAGCCCCCCCGCTAGCGGGGGAAAGACCCAGTACTTC. The chain joins TRBV11-1 to TRBJ2-5; TRBD2 agrees at 10 bases. V dropped 5 bases and J dropped 6; count of bases not matched to a gene: 9. CDR1 and CDR2 (germline): SGHAT, FQDESV (reference sequence). The CDR3 loop spans 15 amino acids.

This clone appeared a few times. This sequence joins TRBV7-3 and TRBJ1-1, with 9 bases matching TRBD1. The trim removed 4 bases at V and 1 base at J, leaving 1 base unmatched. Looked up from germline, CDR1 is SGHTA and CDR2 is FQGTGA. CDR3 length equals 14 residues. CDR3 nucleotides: TGTGCCAGCAGCTCGGGACAGGGGAACACTGAAGCTTTCTTT. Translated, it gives CASSSGQGNTEAFF.

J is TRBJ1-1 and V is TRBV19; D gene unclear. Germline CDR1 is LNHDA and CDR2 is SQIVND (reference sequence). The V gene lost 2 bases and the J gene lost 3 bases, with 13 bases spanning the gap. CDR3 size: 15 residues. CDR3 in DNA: TGTGCCAGTAGTATAAGCCTGAGGCCGGACACTGAAGCTTTCTTT. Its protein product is CASSISLRPDTEAFF.

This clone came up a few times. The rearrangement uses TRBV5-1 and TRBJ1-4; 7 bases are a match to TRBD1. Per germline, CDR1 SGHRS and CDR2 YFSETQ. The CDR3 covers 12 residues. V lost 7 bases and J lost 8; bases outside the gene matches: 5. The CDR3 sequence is CASRTGEEKLFF. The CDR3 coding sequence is TGCGCCAGCCGGACAGGTGAAGAAAAACTGTTTTTT.

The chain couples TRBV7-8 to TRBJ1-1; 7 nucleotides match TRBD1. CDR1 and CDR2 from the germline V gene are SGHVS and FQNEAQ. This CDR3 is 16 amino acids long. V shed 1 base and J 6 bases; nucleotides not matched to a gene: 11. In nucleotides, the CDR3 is TGTGCCAGCAGCTTAGGGACAGGTAAAGGGATCGCTGAAGCTTTCTTT. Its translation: CASSLGTGKGIAEAFF.

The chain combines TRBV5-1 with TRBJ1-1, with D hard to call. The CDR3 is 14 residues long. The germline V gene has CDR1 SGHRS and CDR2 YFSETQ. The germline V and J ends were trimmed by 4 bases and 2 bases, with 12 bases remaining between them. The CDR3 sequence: CASSLGPLNTEAFF. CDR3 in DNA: TGCGCCAGCAGCCTGGGTCCCCTAAACACTGAAGCTTTCTTT. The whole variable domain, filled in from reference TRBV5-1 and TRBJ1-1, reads KAGVTQTPRYLIKTRGQQVTLSCSPISGHRSVSWYQQTPGQGLQFLFEYFSETQRNKGNFPGRFSGRQFSNSRSEMNVSTLELGDSALYLCASSLGPLNTEAFFGQGTRLTVV.

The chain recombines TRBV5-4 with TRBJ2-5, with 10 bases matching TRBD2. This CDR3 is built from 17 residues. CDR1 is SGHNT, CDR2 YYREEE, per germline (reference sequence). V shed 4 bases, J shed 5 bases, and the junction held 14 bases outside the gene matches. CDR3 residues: CASSPKLAGNLGETQYF. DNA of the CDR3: TGTGCCAGCAGCCCAAAACTAGCGGGGAACCTCGGGGAGACCCAGTACTTC.

The CDR3 spells CAAGRGGEQYF. The CDR3 region has the DNA TGTGCCGCGGGCAGAGGGGGCGAGCAGTACTTC. This rearrangement joins TRBV5-4 to TRBJ2-7; a weak D match, TRBD1 (6 bases). This CDR3 comprises 11 residues. Germline V gene lookup returns CDR1 SGHNT and CDR2 YYREEE (reference sequence). V was cut by 10 bases and J by 6 bases, with 14 bases left in between.

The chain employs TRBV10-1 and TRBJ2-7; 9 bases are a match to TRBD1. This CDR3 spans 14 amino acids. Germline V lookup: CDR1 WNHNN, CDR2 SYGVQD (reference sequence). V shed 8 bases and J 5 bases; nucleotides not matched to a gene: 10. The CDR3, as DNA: TGCGCCAGCGGACAGGGGCCAGCGTTTAACGAGCAGTACTTC. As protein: CASGQGPAFNEQYF.

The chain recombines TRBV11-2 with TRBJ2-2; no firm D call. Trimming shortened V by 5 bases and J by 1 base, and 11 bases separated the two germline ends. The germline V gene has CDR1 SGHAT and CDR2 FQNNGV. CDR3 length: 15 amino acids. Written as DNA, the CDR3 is TGTGCCAGCAGCCACCTTTCAGGGAACACCGGGGAGCTGTTTTTT. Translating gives CASSHLSGNTGELFF.

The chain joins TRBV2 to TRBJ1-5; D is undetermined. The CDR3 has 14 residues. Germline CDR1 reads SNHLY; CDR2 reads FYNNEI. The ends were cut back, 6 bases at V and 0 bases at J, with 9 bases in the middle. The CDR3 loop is CASSGVYSNQPQHF. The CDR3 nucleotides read TGTGCCAGCAGCGGAGTATATAGCAATCAGCCCCAGCATTTT.